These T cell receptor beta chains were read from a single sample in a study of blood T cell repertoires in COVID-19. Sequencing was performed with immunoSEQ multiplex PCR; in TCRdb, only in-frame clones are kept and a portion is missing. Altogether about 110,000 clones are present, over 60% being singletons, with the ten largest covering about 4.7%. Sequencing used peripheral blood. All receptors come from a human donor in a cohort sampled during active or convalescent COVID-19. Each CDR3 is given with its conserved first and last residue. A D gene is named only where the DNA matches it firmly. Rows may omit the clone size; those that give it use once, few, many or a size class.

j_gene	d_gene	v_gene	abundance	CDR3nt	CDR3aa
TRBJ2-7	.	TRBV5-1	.	TGCGCCAGCAGCTCCTTAGATTCCTACGAGCAGTACTTC	CASSSLDSYEQYF
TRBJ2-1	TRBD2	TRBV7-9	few	TGTGCCAGCAGCCGCCGGGGACTAGCGGGAAGCAATGAGCAGTTCTTC	CASSRRGLAGSNEQFF
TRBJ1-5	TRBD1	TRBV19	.	TGTGCCAGTAGTACCCTAGGGGGCAGGGTGAGCAATCAGCCCCAGCATTTT	CASSTLGGRVSNQPQHF
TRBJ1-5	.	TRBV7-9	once	TGTGCCAGCAGCTTAGGGGGCGGGGGCACTCAGCCCCAGCATTTT	CASSLGGGGTQPQHF
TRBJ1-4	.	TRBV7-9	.	TGTGCCAGCAGCTCCAGGGGTGGGGATGAAAAACTGTTTTTT	CASSSRGGDEKLFF
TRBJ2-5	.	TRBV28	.	TGTGCCAGCAACCCGACAGGAGAAGAGACCCAGTACTTC	CASNPTGEETQYF
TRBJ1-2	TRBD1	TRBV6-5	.	TGTGCCAGCAGTTACGGGACAGGGTTTTTCAACTATGGCTACACCTTC	CASSYGTGFFNYGYTF
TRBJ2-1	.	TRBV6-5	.	TGTGCCAGCAGCATAGCGGACACGGACTACAATGAGCAGTTCTTC	CASSIADTDYNEQFF
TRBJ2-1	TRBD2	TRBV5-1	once	TGCGCCAGCAGCCCTGGGACTAGCGTCTACAATGAGCAGTTCTTC	CASSPGTSVYNEQFF
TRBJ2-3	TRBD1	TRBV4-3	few	TGCGCCAGCAGCCATGCCCTGGGACAGGGTAAAGATACGCAGTATTTT	CASSHALGQGKDTQYF
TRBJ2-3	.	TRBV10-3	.	TGTGCCATCAGTGACCTCTTGGGCATCACAGATACGCAGTATTTT	CAISDLLGITDTQYF
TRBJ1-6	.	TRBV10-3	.	TGTGCCATCAGTGAGGCGACAGCGACCAATTCACCCCTCCACTTT	CAISEATATNSPLHF
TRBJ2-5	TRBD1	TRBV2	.	TGTGCCAGCAGGAAATTAACAGGGGGTAGGGAAGAGACCCAGTACTTC	CASRKLTGGREETQYF
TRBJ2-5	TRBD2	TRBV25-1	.	TGTGCCAGCAGCCCCCTAGCGGGAGGGGGTTCGGAGACCCAGTACTTC	CASSPLAGGGSETQYF
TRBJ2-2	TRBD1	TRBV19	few	TGTGCCAGTACCCCACCCGGACAGGGCGACACCGGGGAGCTGTTTTTT	CASTPPGQGDTGELFF